Many counts were recorded for the clone carrying this T cell receptor beta chain. The data originate from a study of T-cell reconstitution after alpha-beta-depleted transplantation in children. Trimming took off 5 bases at V and 8 bases at J, with 9 bases between the two ends. The CDR3 loop spans 12 amino acids. TCRbeta library preparation incorporated unique molecular identifiers. TCRdb used MiXCR to reprocess the PCR reads, holding one entry per CDR3 protein. Among 250,000 or so distinct CDR3 sequences listed, 8.2% were seen once. The V gene is TRBV12-3 or TRBV12-4, the J gene TRBJ1-4, with D hard to call. The sample consisted of PBMCs, mostly from graft donor cells, taken 180 days after TCRalphabeta/CD19-depleted stem cell transplant. This TCR was sampled from a male patient aged 10 to 17 who had a stem cell transplant for acute lymphoblastic leukemia, so the T cells may come from the graft donor. The CDR3 protein is CASSPEPEKLFF. For the CDR3, the DNA is TGTGCCAGCAGTCCCGAGCCCGAAAAACTGTTTTTT.